These T cell receptor beta chains were read from a single sample in a study of blood T cell repertoires in COVID-19. Measured with immunoSEQ multiplex PCR; TCRdb has only the in-frame clones, and not every one. Altogether roughly 230,000 clones are present, roughly 80% being singletons, with the ten largest covering approximately 4.8%. The sequenced material came from peripheral blood. All receptors come from a man aged 50 or older with active or convalescent COVID-19. Each CDR3 is given with its conserved first and last residue. A D gene is named only where the DNA matches it firmly. A row's size may be missing; if present it is once, few, many or a size class.

TRBJ1-4	16	NA	NA	TRBV4-1	CASSQDRRGWNEKLFF	TGCGCCAGCAGCCAAGATCGAAGGGGCTGGAATGAAAAACTGTTTTTT
TRBJ1-5	16	few	NA	TRBV28	CASTLLGDISNQPQHF	TGTGCCAGCACCCTTTTGGGCGACATTAGCAATCAGCCCCAGCATTTT
TRBJ1-5	15	NA	TRBD1	TRBV19	CASSPLTGGNQPQHF	TGTGCCAGTAGTCCACTGACAGGGGGCAATCAGCCCCAGCATTTT
TRBJ1-2	13	NA	NA	TRBV18	CASSPGGEGGYTF	TGTGCCAGCTCACCAGGGGGCGAGGGTGGCTACACCTTC
TRBJ1-2	15	few	NA	TRBV7-2	CASSPLGRRNYGYTF	TGTGCCAGCAGCCCCCTCGGACGGAGGAACTATGGCTACACCTTC
TRBJ1-2	13	NA	NA	TRBV19	CASSPGHGLGYTF	TGTGCCAGTAGTCCAGGACACGGCTTGGGCTACACCTTC
TRBJ2-1	15	NA	NA	TRBV19	CASSITGRSYNEQFF	TGTGCCAGTAGTATCACAGGCCGGTCCTACAATGAGCAGTTCTTC
TRBJ2-5	14	NA	NA	TRBV5-1	CASSLGQGSETQYF	TGCGCCAGCAGCTTGGGCCAGGGAAGCGAGACCCAGTACTTC
TRBJ2-1	13	NA	TRBD1	TRBV6-2/TRBV6-3	CASSRDRVNEQFF	TGTGCCAGCAGCCGGGACAGGGTAAATGAGCAGTTCTTC
TRBJ1-5	16	NA	NA	TRBV19	CASSIGSGDAGQPQHF	TGTGCCAGTAGTATAGGGTCCGGGGATGCGGGCCAGCCCCAGCATTTT
TRBJ2-3	15	once	NA	TRBV5-4	CASSLDGGVTDTQYF	TGTGCCAGCAGCTTGGACGGGGGTGTCACAGATACGCAGTATTTT
TRBJ1-2	13	NA	NA	TRBV19	CASKPTVRDGYTF	TGTGCCAGTAAACCGACAGTTCGCGATGGCTACACCTTC
TRBJ1-1	13	NA	NA	TRBV6-5	CASSNQGGTEAFF	TGTGCCAGCAGTAATCAGGGCGGTACTGAAGCTTTCTTT
TRBJ1-1	14	NA	NA	TRBV2	CASSEGRGNTEAFF	TGTGCCAGCAGTGAAGGCAGGGGGAACACTGAAGCTTTCTTT
TRBJ2-1	16	NA	TRBD2	TRBV11-2	CASSPVSGVKHNEQFF	TGTGCCAGCAGCCCCGTTAGCGGGGTAAAGCACAATGAGCAGTTCTTC
TRBJ1-5	15	NA	TRBD1	TRBV25-1	CASSAGRGPYQPQHF	TGTGCCAGCAGTGCCGGCAGGGGGCCTTATCAGCCCCAGCATTTT
TRBJ1-6	16	NA	TRBD1	TRBV30	CAWSRDRVMRNSPLHF	TGTGCCTGGAGCCGGGACAGGGTTATGCGCAATTCACCCCTCCACTTT
TRBJ2-2	16	NA	TRBD2	TRBV7-9	CASSFPSGGTGGELFF	TGTGCCAGCAGCTTCCCTTCGGGGGGAACCGGCGGGGAGCTGTTTTTT
TRBJ1-1	15	NA	NA	TRBV3-1/TRBV3-2	CASSPPLDRRAEAFF	TGTGCCAGCAGCCCTCCCCTAGACAGGCGGGCTGAAGCTTTCTTT
TRBJ1-1	14	NA	TRBD1	TRBV5-1	CASRSGRGDTEAFF	TGCGCCAGCAGAAGCGGCAGGGGGGATACTGAAGCTTTCTTT
TRBJ1-1	12	NA	NA	TRBV3-1/TRBV3-2	CASSPSNTEAFF	TGTGCCAGCAGCCCCTCGAACACTGAAGCTTTCTTT
TRBJ1-1	12	NA	NA	TRBV10-3	CAIKEKNTEAFF	TGTGCCATCAAAGAGAAGAACACTGAAGCTTTCTTT
TRBJ1-1	15	NA	TRBD1	TRBV5-6	CASSLDNRGNTEAFF	TGTGCCAGCAGCTTAGATAACAGGGGGAACACTGAAGCTTTCTTT
TRBJ1-6	15	NA	NA	TRBV7-9	CASGLKGQVSSPLHF	TGTGCCAGCGGCCTGAAGGGACAAGTGAGCTCACCCCTCCACTTT
TRBJ2-1	13	NA	NA	TRBV10-3	CAISPTGTNEQFF	TGTGCCATCAGTCCAACAGGGACCAATGAGCAGTTCTTC
TRBJ1-1	14	NA	NA	TRBV15	CATSREGARTEAFF	TGTGCCACCAGCAGAGAAGGGGCCCGGACTGAAGCTTTCTTT
TRBJ1-2	15	NA	NA	TRBV30	CAWSRSGTAPYGYTF	TGTGCCTGGAGTAGATCAGGGACTGCTCCCTATGGCTACACCTTC
TRBJ2-7	16	NA	TRBD2	TRBV11-2	CASSLEGGGAPYEQYF	TGTGCCAGCAGCTTAGAAGGCGGGGGGGCTCCCTACGAGCAGTACTTC
TRBJ1-2	11	NA	NA	TRBV29-1	CSVPSTVGYTF	TGCAGCGTTCCCTCGACAGTTGGCTACACCTTC